This entry lists 7 T cell receptor beta chains sequenced from one sample in a study of shared clonotypes between healthy human individuals. CD45RO-negative, CCR7-selected cells formed the naive CD8 fraction, which excluded terminally differentiated effector memory CD45RA+ cells. The table came from immunoSEQ multiplex PCR; TCRdb's copy has only in-frame clones and leaves some out. The sample contains fewer than 850,000 clones, around 96% of which appear only once. Sequencing input: naive CD8+ T cells sorted from blood. The receptor source for this set is a man aged 30 to 45 in good health.

This clone was counted once. The chain is built from TRBV5-1 and TRBJ2-6, with 7 bases aligning to TRBD1. The V segment lost 7 bases and the J segment 2 bases; nucleotides outside the gene matches: 3. The CDR3 totals 14 residues. Germline V lookup: CDR1 SGHRS, CDR2 YFSETQ. The CDR3 here is CASHDRAGANVLTF. Written as DNA, the CDR3 is TGCGCCAGCCACGACAGGGCTGGGGCCAACGTCCTGACTTTC.

The chain couples TRBV6-5 to TRBJ2-7; D is ambiguous. The germline V gene encodes CDR1 MNHEY and CDR2 SVGAGI. CDR3 size: 13 residues. V was pared by 7 bases and J by 2 bases, with 12 bases between. The CDR3 loop reads CASTGGSTYEQYF. CDR3 nucleotides: TGTGCCAGCACGGGTGGCAGTACCTACGAGCAGTACTTC.

V usage is TRBV28 and J usage is TRBJ2-7; unclear D gene. The CDR3 is 14 residues long. The germline V and J ends were trimmed by 5 bases and 1 base, with 12 bases remaining between them. From germline, CDR1 is MDHEN and CDR2 SYDVKM. CDR3 protein: CASSRLDVSYEQYF. CDR3 in DNA: TGTGCCAGCAGTCGTTTGGATGTTTCCTACGAGCAGTACTTC.

The chain joins TRBV28 to TRBJ1-5; D call uncertain. The V end lost 6 bases, the J end lost 0 bases, and 9 bases lay between the germline ends. Germline lookup yields CDR1 MDHEN and CDR2 SYDVKM. The CDR3 covers 14 residues. DNA for the CDR3: TGTGCCAGCAGGACTATTAATAGCAATCAGCCCCAGCATTTT. This encodes CASRTINSNQPQHF.

V gene TRBV19 combines with J gene TRBJ2-7; 9 bases align to TRBD2. The CDR3 length is 16 residues. The junction had 14 bases not matched to a gene; V was cut back by 6 bases and J by 5 bases. The germline CDR1 and CDR2 sequences are LNHDA and SQIVND (reference sequence). The CDR3, as DNA: TGTGCCAGTAGACCCCTAGCGGGACCTAGTAGCGACGAGCAGTACTTC. Translation gives CASRPLAGPSSDEQYF.

The chain links TRBV7-9 to TRBJ2-1; D might be TRBD1 or TRBD2, each matching 5 bases. From germline, CDR1 is SEHNR and CDR2 FQNEAQ (reference sequence). V was shortened by 0 bases and J by 0 bases, with 12 bases between the two germline ends. The CDR3 loop spans 17 amino acids. The CDR3 loop is CASSLAGTVSSYNEQFF. CDR3 nucleotide sequence: TGTGCCAGCAGCTTAGCCGGGACGGTGAGCTCCTACAATGAGCAGTTCTTC. The variable domain in full, with the rest retrieved from reference TRBV7-9 and TRBJ2-1, is DTGVSQNPRHKITKRGQNVTFRCDPISEHNRLYWYRQTLGQGPEFLTYFQNEAQLEKSRLLSDRFSAERPKGSFSTLEIQRTEQGDSAMYLCASSLAGTVSSYNEQFFGPGTRLTVL.

This chain connects TRBV27 to TRBJ2-7; TRBD1 matches 8 bases. V gave up 9 bases and J gave up 4 bases; unmatched junction bases: 8. The CDR3 runs 13 residues. In germline, CDR1 is MNHEY, CDR2 SMNVEV (reference sequence). In DNA, the CDR3 is TGTGCCAGTGCGGACAGGGTATGGTACGAGCAGTACTTC. This codes for CASADRVWYEQYF.